Presented here are 10 T cell receptor beta chains from one specimen sequenced in a study of T-cell memory formation after mild COVID-19. TCRdb recomputed calls from the 5' RACE reads with MiXCR, one row per CDR3 protein. The data show 250,000 to 350,000 distinct CDR3 sequences, 13% to 15% seen once. The sample taken for sequencing was PBMCs or a T cell subset sorted from them (not recorded which). Receptors originate from a man younger than 30 who had mild COVID-19 (a few samples of this study predate the infection). Cell type and time point are not known.

This clonotype has at least ten counts. V usage is TRBV12-3 or TRBV12-4 and J usage is TRBJ2-5; D is unclear. This CDR3 has 13 amino acids. The V end was cut by 2 bases, the J end by 3 bases, with 7 bases between. This chain's CDR3 is CASSLNQKETQYF. The CDR3 nucleotides are TGTGCCAGCAGTTTAAACCAGAAAGAGACCCAGTACTTC.

This clonotype was seen repeatedly, ten times or more. The V and J genes are TRBV4-2 and TRBJ2-5; the D is unclear. Germline V gene lookup returns CDR1 LGHNA and CDR2 YNFKEQ. This CDR3 contains 17 residues. Trimming took off 0 bases at V and 0 bases at J, with 14 bases between the two ends. The CDR3 DNA reads as TGTGCCAGCAGCCAAGATTCCCAGATCCGGTACCAAGAGACCCAGTACTTC. It codes for CASSQDSQIRYQETQYF.

The chain uses TRBV7-8 and TRBJ2-7; D might be TRBD2 (6 bases). CDR3 length: 16 residues. The germline gives CDR1 SGHVS, CDR2 FQNEAQ. The germline V and J ends were trimmed by 5 bases and 2 bases, with 19 bases remaining between them. CDR3 in DNA: TGTGCCAGCAGCCGACTCTTTACGGGGGATCCCTACGAGCAGTACTTC. Encoded protein: CASSRLFTGDPYEQYF.

This clonotype occurred many times. This chain joins TRBV4-3 and TRBJ1-2; D might be TRBD1 (6 bases). Looked up from germline, CDR1 is LGHNA and CDR2 is YSLEER. This CDR3 contains 15 residues. Trimming left V 4 bases short and J 6 bases short, with 18 bases between. The CDR3 protein is CASSLRGAGRNGYTF. CDR3 DNA sequence: TGCGCCAGCAGCCTAAGGGGGGCAGGGAGGAATGGCTACACCTTC.

This clonotype was counted at least ten times. This rearrangement joins TRBV4-3 to TRBJ2-6; D may be TRBD1 or TRBD2 (7 bases each). There are 17 residues in the CDR3. Germline CDR1 reads LGHNA; CDR2 reads YSLEER. The germline V and J ends were trimmed by 7 bases and 0 bases, with 16 bases remaining between them. This chain's CDR3 is CASTRGDSSSGANVLTF. CDR3 DNA: TGCGCCAGCACCCGGGGGGACAGCAGCTCTGGGGCCAACGTCCTGACTTTC.

The chain has TRBV12-3 or TRBV12-4 and TRBJ2-2, with TRBD1 identical over 7 bases. After removal of 1 base from V and 0 bases from J, the junction contained 11 bases not matched to a gene. This CDR3 has 19 amino acids. This CDR3 is CASSLVERMGTANTGELFF. Here the CDR3 DNA reads TGTGCCAGCAGTTTAGTGGAACGTATGGGGACAGCGAACACCGGGGAGCTGTTTTTT.

This clonotype was recorded at least ten times. The genes are TRBV20-1 and TRBJ2-5, with 9 nucleotides matching TRBD2. This CDR3 is built from 13 residues. Trimming took 2 bases from V and 3 from J; bases not matched to a gene: 1. Germline-derived CDR1 and CDR2 are DFQATT and SNEGSKA (reference sequence). CDR3 DNA: TGCAGTGCTAGACCTAGCGGGAAAGAGACCCAGTACTTC. It encodes CSARPSGKETQYF.

This clonotype has ten or more counts. V usage is TRBV5-1 and J usage is TRBJ2-7; a weak D match, TRBD1 (6 bases). The germline CDR1 and CDR2 sequences are SGHRS and YFSETQ. The V end was cut by 0 bases, the J end by 5 bases, with 15 bases between. CDR3 size: 15 residues. CDR3 protein: CASSLDQRGIDEQYF. CDR3 DNA: TGCGCCAGCAGCTTGGATCAAAGGGGGATAGACGAGCAGTACTTC. Full variable domain (remainder filled in from reference TRBV5-1 and TRBJ2-7): KAGVTQTPRYLIKTRGQQVTLSCSPISGHRSVSWYQQTPGQGLQFLFEYFSETQRNKGNFPGRFSGRQFSNSRSEMNVSTLELGDSALYLCASSLDQRGIDEQYFGPGTRLTVT.

The chain links TRBV24-1 to TRBJ2-3; D is unclear. CDR3 size: 13 residues. Trimming took 3 bases from V and 7 from J, leaving 10 bases between them. Germline lookup yields CDR1 KGHDR and CDR2 SFDVKD. The CDR3 DNA sequence: TGTGCCACCAGTGATCGAATCGGCAATACGCAGTATTTT. Translation: CATSDRIGNTQYF.

The CDR3 spells CASSRFTDDGYTF. As DNA, the CDR3 is TGCGCCAGCAGCAGGTTTACCGACGACGGCTACACCTTC. J is TRBJ1-2 and V is TRBV5-1, with D hard to call. Germline V gene data show CDR1 as SGHRS and CDR2 as YFSETQ. The germline V and J ends were trimmed by 4 bases and 8 bases, with 15 bases remaining between them. The CDR3 runs 13 residues.